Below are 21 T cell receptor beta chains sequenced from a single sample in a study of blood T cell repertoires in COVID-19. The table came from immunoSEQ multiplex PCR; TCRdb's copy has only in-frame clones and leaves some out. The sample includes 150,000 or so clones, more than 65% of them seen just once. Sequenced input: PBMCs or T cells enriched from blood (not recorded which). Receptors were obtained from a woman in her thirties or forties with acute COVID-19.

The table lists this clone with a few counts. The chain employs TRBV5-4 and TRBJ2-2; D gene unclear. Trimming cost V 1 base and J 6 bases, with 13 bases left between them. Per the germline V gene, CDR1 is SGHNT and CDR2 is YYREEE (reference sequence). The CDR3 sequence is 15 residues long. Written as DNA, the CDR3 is TGTGCCAGCAGCTTGAACCCCCAGCAGGCCGGGGAGCTGTTTTTT. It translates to CASSLNPQQAGELFF.

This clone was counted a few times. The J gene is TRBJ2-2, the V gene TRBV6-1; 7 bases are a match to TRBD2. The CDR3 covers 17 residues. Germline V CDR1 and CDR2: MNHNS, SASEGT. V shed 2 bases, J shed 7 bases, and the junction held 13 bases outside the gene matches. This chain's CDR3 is CASSEFLAERVGGELFF. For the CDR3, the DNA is TGTGCCAGCAGTGAATTCCTAGCGGAGCGTGTCGGCGGGGAGCTGTTTTTT.

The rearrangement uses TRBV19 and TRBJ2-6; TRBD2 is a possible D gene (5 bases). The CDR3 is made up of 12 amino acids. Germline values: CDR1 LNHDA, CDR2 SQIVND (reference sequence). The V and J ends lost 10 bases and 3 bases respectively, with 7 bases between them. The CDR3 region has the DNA TGTGCCACAGAGGGTGGGGCCAACGTCCTGACTTTC. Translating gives CATEGGANVLTF.

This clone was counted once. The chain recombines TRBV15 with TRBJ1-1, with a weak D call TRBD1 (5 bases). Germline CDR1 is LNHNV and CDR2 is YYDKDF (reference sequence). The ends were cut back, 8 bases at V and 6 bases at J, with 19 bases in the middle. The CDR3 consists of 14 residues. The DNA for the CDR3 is TGTGCCACCTGCATTGGGGGGTGGGGGGCTGAAGCTTTCTTT. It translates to CATCIGGWGAEAFF.

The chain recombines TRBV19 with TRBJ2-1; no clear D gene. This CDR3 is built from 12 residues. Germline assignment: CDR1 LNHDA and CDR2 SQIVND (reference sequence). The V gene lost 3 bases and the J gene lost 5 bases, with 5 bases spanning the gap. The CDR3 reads CASSMWHNEQFF. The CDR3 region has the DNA TGTGCCAGTAGTATGTGGCACAATGAGCAGTTCTTC.

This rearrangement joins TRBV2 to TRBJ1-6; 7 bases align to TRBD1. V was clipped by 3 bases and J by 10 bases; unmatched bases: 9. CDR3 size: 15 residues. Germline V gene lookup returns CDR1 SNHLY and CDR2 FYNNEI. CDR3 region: CASSDYEGASSPLHF. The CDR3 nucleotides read TGTGCCAGCAGTGATTATGAGGGGGCAAGCTCACCCCTCCACTTT.

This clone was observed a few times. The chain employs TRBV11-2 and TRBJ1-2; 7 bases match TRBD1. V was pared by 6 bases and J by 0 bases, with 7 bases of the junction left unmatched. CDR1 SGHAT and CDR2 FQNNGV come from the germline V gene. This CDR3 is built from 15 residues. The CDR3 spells CASRRGLPANYGYTF. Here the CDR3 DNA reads TGTGCCAGCAGGAGGGGGCTTCCAGCTAACTATGGCTACACCTTC.

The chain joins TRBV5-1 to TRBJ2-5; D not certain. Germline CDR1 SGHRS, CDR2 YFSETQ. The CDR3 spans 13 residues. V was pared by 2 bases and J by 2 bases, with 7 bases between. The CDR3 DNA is TGCGCCAGCAGCTTCGAGCCTCAAGAGACCCAGTACTTC. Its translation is CASSFEPQETQYF. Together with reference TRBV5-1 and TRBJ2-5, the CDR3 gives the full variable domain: KAGVTQTPRYLIKTRGQQVTLSCSPISGHRSVSWYQQTPGQGLQFLFEYFSETQRNKGNFPGRFSGRQFSNSRSEMNVSTLELGDSALYLCASSFEPQETQYFGPGTRLLVL.

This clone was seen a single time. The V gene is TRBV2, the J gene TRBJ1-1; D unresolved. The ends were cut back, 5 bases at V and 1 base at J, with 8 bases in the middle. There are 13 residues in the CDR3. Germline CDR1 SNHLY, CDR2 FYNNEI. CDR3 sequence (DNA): TGTGCCAGCAGTAACACCGAGAACACTGAAGCTTTCTTT. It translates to CASSNTENTEAFF.

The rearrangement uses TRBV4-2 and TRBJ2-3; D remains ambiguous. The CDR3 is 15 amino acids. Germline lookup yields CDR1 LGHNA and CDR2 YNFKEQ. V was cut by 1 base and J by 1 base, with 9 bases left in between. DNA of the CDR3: TGTGCCAGCAGCCAAGGGATCCAGGGCACAGATACGCAGTATTTT. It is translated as CASSQGIQGTDTQYF.

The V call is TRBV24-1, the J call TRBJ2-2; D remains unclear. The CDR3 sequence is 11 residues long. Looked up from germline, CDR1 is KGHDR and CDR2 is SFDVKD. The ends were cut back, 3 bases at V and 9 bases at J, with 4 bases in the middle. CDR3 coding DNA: TGTGCCACCAGTGATATCAGGGAGCTGTTTTTT. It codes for CATSDIRELFF.

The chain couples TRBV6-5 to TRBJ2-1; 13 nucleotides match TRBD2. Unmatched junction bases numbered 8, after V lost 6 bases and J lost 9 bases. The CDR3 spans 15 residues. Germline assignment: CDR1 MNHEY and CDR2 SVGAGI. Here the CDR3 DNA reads TGTGCCAGCAGACTAGCGGGAGGGTTTTTTAGTGAGCAGTTCTTC. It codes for CASRLAGGFFSEQFF.

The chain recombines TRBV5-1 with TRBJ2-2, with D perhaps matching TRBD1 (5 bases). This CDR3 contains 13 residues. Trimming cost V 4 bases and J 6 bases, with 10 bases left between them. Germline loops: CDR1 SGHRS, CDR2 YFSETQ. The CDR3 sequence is CASSQQTAGELFF. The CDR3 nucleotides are TGCGCCAGCAGCCAACAGACAGCCGGGGAGCTGTTTTTT.

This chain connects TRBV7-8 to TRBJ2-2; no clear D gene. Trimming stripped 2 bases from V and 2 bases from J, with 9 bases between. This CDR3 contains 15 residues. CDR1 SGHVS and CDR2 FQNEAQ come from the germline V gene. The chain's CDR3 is CASSLLSRNTGELFF. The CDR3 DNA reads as TGTGCCAGCAGCTTACTTAGTCGTAACACCGGGGAGCTGTTTTTT.

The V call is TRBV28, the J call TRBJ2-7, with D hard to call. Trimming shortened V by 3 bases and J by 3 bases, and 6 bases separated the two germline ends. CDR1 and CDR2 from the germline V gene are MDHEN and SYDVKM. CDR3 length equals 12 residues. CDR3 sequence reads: CASSLTRYEQYF. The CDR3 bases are TGTGCCAGCAGTTTGACACGCTACGAGCAGTACTTC.

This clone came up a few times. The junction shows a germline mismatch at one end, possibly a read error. The CDR3 coding sequence is TGTGCCAGCAGCGAAGACAGGGCGAACACTGAAGCTTTCTTT. Encoded protein: CASSEDRANTEAFF. The chain joins TRBV2 to TRBJ1-1; TRBD1 aligns across 7 bases. The germline V gene has CDR1 SNHLY and CDR2 FYNNEI. CDR3 length: 14 residues.

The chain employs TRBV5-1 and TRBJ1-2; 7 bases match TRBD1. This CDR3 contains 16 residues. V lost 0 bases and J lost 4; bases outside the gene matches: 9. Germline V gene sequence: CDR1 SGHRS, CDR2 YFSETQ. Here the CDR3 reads CASSLERQGEVYGYTF. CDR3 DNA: TGCGCCAGCAGCTTGGAGAGACAGGGTGAGGTCTATGGCTACACCTTC.

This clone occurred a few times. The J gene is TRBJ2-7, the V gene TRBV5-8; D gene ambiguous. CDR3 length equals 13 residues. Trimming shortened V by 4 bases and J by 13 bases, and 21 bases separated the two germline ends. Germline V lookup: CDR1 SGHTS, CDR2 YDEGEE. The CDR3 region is CASSLGGAVSRYF. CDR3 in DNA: TGTGCCAGCAGCCTAGGCGGCGCCGTCAGCCGTTACTTC.

CDR3 amino acids: CASSQDWGEDEQFF. The CDR3 nucleotides read TGTGCCAGCAGCCAAGATTGGGGAGAGGATGAGCAGTTCTTC. This sequence joins TRBV14 and TRBJ2-1, with D possibly being TRBD2 (5 bases). This CDR3 has 14 amino acids. CDR1 and CDR2 (germline): SGHDN, FVKESK. With 0 bases removed from V and 8 bases from J, the gap between germline ends came to 11 bases.

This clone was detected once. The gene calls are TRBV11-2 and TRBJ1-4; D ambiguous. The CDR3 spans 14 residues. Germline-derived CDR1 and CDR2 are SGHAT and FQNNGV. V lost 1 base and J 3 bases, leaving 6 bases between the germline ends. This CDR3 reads CASSLAPANEKLFF. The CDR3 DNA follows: TGTGCCAGCAGCTTAGCTCCCGCTAATGAAAAACTGTTTTTT.

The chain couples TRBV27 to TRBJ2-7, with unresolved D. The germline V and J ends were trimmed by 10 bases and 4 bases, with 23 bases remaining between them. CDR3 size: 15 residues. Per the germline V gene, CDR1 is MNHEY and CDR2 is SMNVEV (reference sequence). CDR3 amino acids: CATAPRGVLVYEQYF. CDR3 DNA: TGTGCCACCGCTCCCCGAGGAGTCCTGGTTTACGAGCAGTACTTC.